Shown below are 31 T cell receptor beta chains from a single sample sequenced in a study of blood T cell repertoires in COVID-19. Produced via immunoSEQ multiplex PCR; TCRdb's table is partial and in-frame only. The data contain 85,000 or so clones, 80% to 85% of them seen just once; the ten biggest clones take up over 35%. The sequencing input was peripheral blood. The receptors were gathered from a man at least 80 years old with acute or convalescent COVID-19.

CDR3 in amino acids: CASSPRGRGTYEQYF. The CDR3 region has the DNA TGTGCCAGCAGTCCCAGGGGGCGTGGGACCTACGAGCAGTACTTC. The V and J genes are TRBV6-2 or TRBV6-3 and TRBJ2-7; TRBD1 matches 8 bases. J lost 2 bases, V lost 5 bases, and 8 bases had no gene match. CDR1 MNHEY and CDR2 SVGEGT come from the germline V gene. The CDR3 is 15 amino acids.

To note about this clone: This sample also contains other DNA sequences that code for the same CDR3. This chain connects TRBV7-2 to TRBJ2-1, with D uncertain. The V end lost 5 bases, the J end lost 0 bases, and 5 bases lay between the germline ends. This CDR3 has 13 amino acids. The germline V gene encodes CDR1 SGHTA and CDR2 FQGNSA. The chain's CDR3 is CASSPSSYNEQFF. The CDR3 nucleotides are TGTGCCAGCAGCCCGAGCTCCTACAATGAGCAGTTCTTC.

The chain recombines TRBV7-3 with TRBJ2-5; D is unresolved. Germline V lookup: CDR1 SGHTA, CDR2 FQGTGA. This CDR3 has 13 amino acids. The V gene lost 5 bases and the J gene lost 4 bases, with 11 bases spanning the gap. The CDR3 region has the DNA TGTGCCAGCAGCCCCCAGGCCGGAGAGACCCAGTACTTC. The encoded protein is CASSPQAGETQYF.

With respect to this clone: One junction end disagrees with the germline gene, perhaps due to a read error. V and J are TRBV30 and TRBJ2-5; D might be TRBD2 (7 bases). From germline, CDR1 is GTSNPN and CDR2 SVGIG (reference sequence). This CDR3 has 16 amino acids. The CDR3, as DNA: TGTGCCTGGAAGGGGGGGCTAGGTACCTTACAAGAGATCCAGTACTTC. Translation: CAWKGGLGTLQEIQYF.

The J gene is TRBJ1-4, the V gene TRBV20-1, with D perhaps matching TRBD1 (5 bases). Trimming cost V 3 bases and J 12 bases, with 11 bases left between them. Per the germline V gene, CDR1 is DFQATT and CDR2 is SNEGSKA (reference sequence). The CDR3 length is 11 residues. This CDR3 is CSASLSGELFF. As DNA, the CDR3 is TGCAGTGCTAGCCTCTCGGGGGAACTGTTTTTT.

This clone was observed once. In DNA form, the CDR3 reads TGTGCCACCAGTGATCCAGGGACTAGCGGGAGGAAGACCCAGTACTTC. Amino acid sequence: CATSDPGTSGRKTQYF. The rearrangement joins TRBV24-1 to TRBJ2-5; 15 nucleotides match TRBD2. This CDR3 has 16 residues. Germline trimming cut 3 bases from V and 6 bases from J; bases unmatched to any gene: 4. CDR1 is KGHDR and CDR2 is SFDVKD in the germline V gene.

This clone appeared once. The genes are TRBV19 and TRBJ2-7, with TRBD1 matching 8 bases. The CDR3 is 15 amino acids. The trim removed 2 bases at V and 7 bases at J, leaving 10 bases unmatched. Germline-derived CDR1 and CDR2 are LNHDA and SQIVND (reference sequence). CDR3 sequence: CASSISGTGDREQYF. DNA of the CDR3: TGTGCCAGTAGTATATCCGGGACAGGCGACAGAGAGCAGTACTTC.

This chain uses TRBV30 with TRBJ2-1; 10 nucleotides agree with TRBD2. The J segment lost 2 bases and the V segment lost 2 bases, leaving 12 bases of the junction unmatched. The germline CDR1 and CDR2 sequences are GTSNPN and SVGIG (reference sequence). The CDR3 is 18 residues long. CDR3 loop: CAWSSTSGMERAYNEQFF. The DNA for the CDR3 is TGTGCCTGGAGTTCCACTAGCGGGATGGAGAGGGCCTACAATGAGCAGTTCTTC.

This sequence joins TRBV5-4 and TRBJ2-2; weak D call: TRBD2 (6 bases). The CDR3 runs to 15 residues. Germline-derived CDR1 and CDR2 are SGHNT and YYREEE (reference sequence). Trimming took 4 bases from V and 4 from J, leaving 14 bases between them. Written as DNA, the CDR3 is TGTGCCAGCAGCACCGGGAGTAGGAGCACCGGGGAGCTGTTTTTT. It yields the protein CASSTGSRSTGELFF.

The chain carries TRBV6-6 and TRBJ2-7; 9 bases fit TRBD1. The germline V gene encodes CDR1 MNHNY and CDR2 SVGAGI (reference sequence). CDR3 length: 14 residues. After removal of 6 bases from V and 1 base from J, the junction contained 4 bases not matched to a gene. The CDR3 DNA sequence: TGTGCCAGCAGCGTCGACAGGGGGTCCTACGAGCAGTACTTC. Encoded protein: CASSVDRGSYEQYF.

The chain uses TRBV4-1 and TRBJ2-7, with 12 bases lining up with TRBD2. With V trimmed by 4 bases and J by 7 bases, 11 bases remained unmatched. The CDR3 has 16 amino acids. In germline, CDR1 is MGHRA, CDR2 YSYEKL. The CDR3 DNA sequence: TGCGCCAGCAGCCGCCGACTAGCGGGAGAGGTGGGTGAGCAGTACTTC. This translates into CASSRRLAGEVGEQYF.

In its sample, this clone was seen a few times. The chain couples TRBV9 to TRBJ2-3; 7 bases align to TRBD2. The CDR3 has 15 residues. CDR1 is SGDLS and CDR2 is YYNGEE in the germline V gene. Trimming at V came to 2 bases and at J to 6 bases, leaving 9 bases not matched to a gene. CDR3 loop: CASSVEGGPRDTQYF. The DNA of the CDR3 is TGTGCCAGCAGCGTCGAGGGAGGGCCGAGGGATACGCAGTATTTT.

The chain combines TRBV29-1 with TRBJ2-3; TRBD2 matches 12 bases. The germline V gene encodes CDR1 SQVTM and CDR2 ANQGSEA. V was pared by 7 bases and J by 4 bases, with 9 bases of the junction left unmatched. The CDR3 length is 15 residues. The CDR3 coding sequence is TGCAGCGCTCGAAGACTAGCGGGAGTATCAGATACGCAGTATTTT. This translates into CSARRLAGVSDTQYF.

The chain joins TRBV5-5 to TRBJ2-6, with TRBD1 identical over 7 bases. The CDR3 spans 19 residues. The V gene's germline CDR1 is SGHKS and CDR2 YYEKEE (reference sequence). V shed 0 bases, J shed 0 bases, and the junction held 9 bases outside the gene matches. As DNA, the CDR3 is TGTGCCAGCAGCTTGGTAGGCAGGGGGAGAGGCTCTGGGGCCAACGTCCTGACTTTC. Residues: CASSLVGRGRGSGANVLTF.

This clone was seen ten or more times. Other nucleotide sequences in the sample specify the same CDR3. V is TRBV7-9 and J is TRBJ2-3; no reliable D call. This CDR3 spans 12 amino acids. The germline V gene has CDR1 SEHNR and CDR2 FQNEAQ (reference sequence). Between the trimmed V and J ends, which lost 4 bases and 0 bases, there was a span of 2 bases. Here the CDR3 reads CASSSSTDTQYF. CDR3 bases: TGTGCCAGCAGCTCGAGCACAGATACGCAGTATTTT.

The rearrangement joins TRBV9 to TRBJ1-4; D gene unclear. Germline V gene sequence: CDR1 SGDLS, CDR2 YYNGEE. With 0 bases removed from V and 4 bases from J, the gap between germline ends came to 10 bases. The length of the CDR3 is 15 residues. The CDR3 spells CASSVGNSYNEKLFF. DNA for the CDR3: TGTGCCAGCAGCGTAGGTAACAGCTATAATGAAAAACTGTTTTTT.

The rearrangement uses TRBV10-2 and TRBJ2-3, with 12 bases lining up with TRBD2. Per germline, CDR1 WSHSY and CDR2 SAAADI. Trimming at V came to 10 bases and at J to 2 bases, leaving 4 bases not matched to a gene. The CDR3 is made up of 14 amino acids. The CDR3 loop reads CATRTSGTTDTQYF. CDR3 coding DNA: TGCGCCACGCGGACTAGCGGGACCACAGATACGCAGTATTTT.

This rearrangement joins TRBV5-1 to TRBJ2-5, with 9 nucleotides matching TRBD1. The junction had 2 bases not matched to a gene; V was cut back by 4 bases and J by 1 base. The CDR3 contains 14 residues. Looked up from germline, CDR1 is SGHRS and CDR2 is YFSETQ. The CDR3 nucleotides read TGCGCCAGCAGCACACAGGGGGCCCAAGAGACCCAGTACTTC. This gives the protein CASSTQGAQETQYF.

V gene TRBV2 combines with J gene TRBJ2-2; unclear D gene. The CDR3 sequence is 13 residues long. Germline V CDR1 and CDR2: SNHLY, FYNNEI. V dropped 5 bases and J dropped 3 bases, with 7 bases sitting between them. CDR3: CASSLRDTGELFF. The CDR3 region has the DNA TGTGCCAGCAGTCTCCGGGACACCGGGGAGCTGTTTTTT. Using reference TRBV2 and TRBJ2-2 for the parts outside the CDR3, the full variable domain is EPEVTQTPSHQVTQMGQEVILRCVPISNHLYFYWYRQILGQKVEFLVSFYNNEISEKSEIFDDQFSVERPDGSNFTLKIRSTKLEDSAMYFCASSLRDTGELFFGEGSRLTVL.

This clone was counted only a few times. V gene TRBV6-1 combines with J gene TRBJ2-1; D unclear. Trimming took 1 base from V and 4 from J, leaving 8 bases between them. The CDR3 sequence is 14 residues long. Per the germline V gene, CDR1 is MNHNS and CDR2 is SASEGT. Here the CDR3 DNA reads TGTGCCAGCAGTGAAGAAGAACTTTACAATGAGCAGTTCTTC. Residues: CASSEEELYNEQFF.

This chain joins TRBV18 and TRBJ1-6; possibly TRBD1 for D (5 bases). The V end was cut by 5 bases, the J end by 6 bases, with 11 bases between. Germline V CDR1 and CDR2: KGHSH, LQKENI. The CDR3 contains 14 residues. The CDR3 is CASSTNRFNSPLHF. CDR3 sequence (DNA): TGTGCCAGCTCAACGAACAGGTTTAATTCACCCCTCCACTTT.

The CDR3 coding sequence is TGCAGCGCCACTCTACAGGGGTACGAGCAGTACTTC. Translated: CSATLQGYEQYF. V gene TRBV29-1 combines with J gene TRBJ2-7, with 7 bases identical to TRBD1. The trim removed 7 bases at V and 4 bases at J, leaving 7 bases unmatched. The V gene's germline CDR1 is SQVTM and CDR2 ANQGSEA. This CDR3 contains 12 residues.

CDR3 protein: CASSLGPGTEAFF. In nucleotides, the CDR3 is TGTGCCAGCTCACTCGGCCCGGGGACTGAAGCTTTCTTT. The V call is TRBV18, the J call TRBJ1-1; D not resolved. This CDR3 has 13 amino acids. Trimming left V 4 bases short and J 5 bases short, with 11 bases between. CDR1 is KGHSH and CDR2 is LQKENI in the germline V gene.

The rearrangement links TRBV6-1 to TRBJ2-5; a weak D match, TRBD1 (5 bases). Germline CDR1 reads MNHNS; CDR2 reads SASEGT. Trimming took 1 base from V and 2 from J, leaving 14 bases between them. The CDR3 contains 16 residues. The CDR3 nucleotides are TGTGCCAGCAGTGAAGGGACATACTCCCCTCAAGAGACCCAGTACTTC. Translating it yields CASSEGTYSPQETQYF.

This sequence joins TRBV4-3 and TRBJ2-3; maybe TRBD1 (6 bases). The V end lost 2 bases, the J end lost 5 bases, and 20 bases lay between the germline ends. The CDR3 runs to 17 residues. Germline V gene sequence: CDR1 LGHNA, CDR2 YSLEER. CDR3 bases: TGCGCCAGCAGCCAACTTGGTGGGGGCAGTTCGATAGATACGCAGTATTTT. Translating gives CASSQLGGGSSIDTQYF.

V is TRBV19 and J is TRBJ2-7; D is perhaps TRBD2 (5 bases). CDR1 is LNHDA and CDR2 is SQIVND in the germline V gene (reference sequence). V lost 6 bases and J lost 5, with 17 bases in between. The CDR3 is made up of 14 amino acids. CDR3 amino acids: CASRGGGAYHEQYF. As DNA, the CDR3 is TGTGCCAGTAGGGGCGGAGGAGCGTACCACGAGCAGTACTTC.

The chain uses TRBV6-5 and TRBJ1-2; 8 bases agree with TRBD1. V lost 7 bases to trimming and J lost 7 bases; unmatched junction nucleotides: 11. In germline, CDR1 is MNHEY, CDR2 SVGAGI. The CDR3 is 14 residues long. The chain's CDR3 is CASTNRDRMGGYTF. As DNA, the CDR3 is TGTGCCAGCACCAACCGGGACAGGATGGGTGGCTACACCTTC.

This chain joins TRBV27 and TRBJ1-6; TRBD1 agrees at 10 bases. With 5 bases clipped from V and 7 bases from J, the junction kept 8 bases outside the gene matches. Germline CDR1 MNHEY, CDR2 SMNVEV (reference sequence). The CDR3 consists of 16 residues. The CDR3 loop is CASSLQTGGRNSPLHF. The CDR3 DNA is TGTGCCAGCAGTCTCCAGACAGGGGGCAGGAATTCACCCCTCCACTTT.

The gene calls are TRBV7-8 and TRBJ1-1; TRBD1 might be the D (5 bases). Germline values: CDR1 SGHVS, CDR2 FQNEAQ. Trimming removed 6 bases at V and 8 bases at J, with 16 bases between. The length of the CDR3 is 13 residues. CDR3 DNA: TGTGCCAGCAGTTACGAAGGGGCCGCGGAAGCTTTCTTT. It translates to CASSYEGAAEAFF.

The J gene is TRBJ2-7, the V gene TRBV5-5; D gene ambiguous. The CDR3 covers 14 residues. Trimming took off 0 bases at V and 3 bases at J, with 10 bases between the two ends. Germline V CDR1 and CDR2: SGHKS, YYEKEE (reference sequence). The CDR3 region has the DNA TGTGCCAGCAGCTTGGTGCCCGGGTTCTACGAGCAGTACTTC. Encoded protein: CASSLVPGFYEQYF.

The J gene is TRBJ2-1, the V gene TRBV11-2, with D possibly TRBD2 on 6 matching bases. V lost 3 bases and J lost 0, with 12 bases in between. CDR1 and CDR2 from the germline V gene are SGHAT and FQNNGV. This CDR3 contains 16 residues. CDR3 sequence: CASSLRHGSSYNEQFF. The CDR3 coding sequence is TGTGCCAGCAGCTTGCGCCACGGGAGCTCCTACAATGAGCAGTTCTTC.